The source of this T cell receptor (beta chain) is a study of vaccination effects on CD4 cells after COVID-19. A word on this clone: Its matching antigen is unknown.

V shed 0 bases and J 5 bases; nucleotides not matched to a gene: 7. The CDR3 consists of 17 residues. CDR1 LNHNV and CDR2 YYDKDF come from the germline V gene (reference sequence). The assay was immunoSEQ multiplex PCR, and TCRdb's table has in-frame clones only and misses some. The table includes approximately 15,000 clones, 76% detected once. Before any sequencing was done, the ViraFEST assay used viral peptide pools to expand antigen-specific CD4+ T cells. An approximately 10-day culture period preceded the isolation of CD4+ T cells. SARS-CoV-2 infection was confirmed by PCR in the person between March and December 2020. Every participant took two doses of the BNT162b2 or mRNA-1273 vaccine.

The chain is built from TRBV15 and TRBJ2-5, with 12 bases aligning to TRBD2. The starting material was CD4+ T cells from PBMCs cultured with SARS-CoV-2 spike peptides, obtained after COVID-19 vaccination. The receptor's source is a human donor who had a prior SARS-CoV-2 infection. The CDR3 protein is CATSRDLAGGRGETQYF. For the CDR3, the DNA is TGTGCCACCAGCAGAGATCTAGCGGGGGGGCGGGGTGAGACCCAGTACTTC.